This note documents a single T cell receptor (beta chain) sequence. The antigen remains unidentified. The sample originates from a study of cytomegalovirus exposure and HLA in healthy donors. Study in general: The use of the same platform for the approximately 130 validation repertoires and the 550 to 850 first-cohort repertoires was reported by a later analysis. Study-wide results and caveats: Some public TCRs appeared in many individuals, while most sequences were rare. Cytomegalovirus association was listed for around 170 TCR beta chains.

Measured with immunoSEQ multiplex PCR; TCRdb has only the in-frame clones, and not every one. The table shows 190,000 or so clones, with more than 65% occurring only once. J lost 1 base, V lost 1 base, and 3 bases had no gene match. The CDR3 covers 15 residues. CDR1 is SGHTA and CDR2 is FQGNSA in the germline V gene. The sequence derives from a woman under 30 in good health and CMV-seropositive. The sequencing sample was made of PBMCs. The chain links TRBV7-2 to TRBJ2-5, with 7 bases fitting TRBD2. DNA for the CDR3: TGTGCCAGCAGCTTAGGGGGCGGGGGCCAAGAGACCCAGTACTTC. It translates to CASSLGGGGQETQYF.